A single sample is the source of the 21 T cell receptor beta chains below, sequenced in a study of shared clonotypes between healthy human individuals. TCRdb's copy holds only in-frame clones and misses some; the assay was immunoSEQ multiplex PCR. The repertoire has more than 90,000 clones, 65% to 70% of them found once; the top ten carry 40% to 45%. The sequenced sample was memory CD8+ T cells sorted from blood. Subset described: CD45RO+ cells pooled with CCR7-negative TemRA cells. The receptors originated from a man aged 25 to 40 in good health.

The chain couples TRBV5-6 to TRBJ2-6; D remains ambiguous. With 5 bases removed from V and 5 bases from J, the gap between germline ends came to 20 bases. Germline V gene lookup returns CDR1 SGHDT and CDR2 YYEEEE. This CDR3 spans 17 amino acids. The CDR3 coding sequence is TGTGCCAGCAGTAACACCAAGTCACAAAGTCGGGCCAACGTCCTGACTTTC. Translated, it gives CASSNTKSQSRANVLTF. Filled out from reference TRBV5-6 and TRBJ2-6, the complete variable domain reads DAGVTQSPTHLIKTRGQQVTLRCSPKSGHDTVSWYQQALGQGPQFIFQYYEEEERQRGNFPDRFSGHQFPNYSSELNVNALLLGDSALYLCASSNTKSQSRANVLTFGAGSRLTVL.

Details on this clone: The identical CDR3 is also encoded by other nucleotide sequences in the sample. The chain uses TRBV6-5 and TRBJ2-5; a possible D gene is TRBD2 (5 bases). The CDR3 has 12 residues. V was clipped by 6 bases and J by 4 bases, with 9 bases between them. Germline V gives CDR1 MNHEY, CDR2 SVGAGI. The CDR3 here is CASSYSGETQYF. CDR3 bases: TGTGCCAGCAGCTACAGCGGAGAGACCCAGTACTTC.

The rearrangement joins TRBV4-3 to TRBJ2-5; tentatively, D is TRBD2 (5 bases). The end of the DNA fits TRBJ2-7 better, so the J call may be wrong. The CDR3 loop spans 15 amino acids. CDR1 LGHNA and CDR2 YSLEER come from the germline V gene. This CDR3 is CASSQGVALSYEQYF. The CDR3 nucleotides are TGCGCCAGCAGCCAAGGGGTAGCGTTGTCCTACGAGCAGTACTTC.

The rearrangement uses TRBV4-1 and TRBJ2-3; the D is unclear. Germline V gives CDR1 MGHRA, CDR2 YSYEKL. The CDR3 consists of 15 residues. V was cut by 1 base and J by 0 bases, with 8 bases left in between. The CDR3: CASSQGGQSTDTQYF. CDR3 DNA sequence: TGCGCCAGCAGCCAAGGAGGCCAGAGCACAGATACGCAGTATTTT.

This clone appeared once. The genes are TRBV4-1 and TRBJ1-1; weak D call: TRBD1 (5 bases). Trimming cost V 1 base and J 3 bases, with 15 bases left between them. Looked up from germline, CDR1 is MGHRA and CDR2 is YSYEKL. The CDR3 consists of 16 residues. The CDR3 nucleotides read TGCGCCAGCAGCCAAGCTCCGGGACCCACCGACACTGAAGCTTTCTTT. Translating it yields CASSQAPGPTDTEAFF.

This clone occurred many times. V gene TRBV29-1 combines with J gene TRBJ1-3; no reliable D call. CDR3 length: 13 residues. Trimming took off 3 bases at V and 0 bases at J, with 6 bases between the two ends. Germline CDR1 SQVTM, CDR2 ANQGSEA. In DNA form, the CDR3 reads TGCAGCGTTGACGTGGGCTCTGGAAACACCATATATTTT. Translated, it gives CSVDVGSGNTIYF.

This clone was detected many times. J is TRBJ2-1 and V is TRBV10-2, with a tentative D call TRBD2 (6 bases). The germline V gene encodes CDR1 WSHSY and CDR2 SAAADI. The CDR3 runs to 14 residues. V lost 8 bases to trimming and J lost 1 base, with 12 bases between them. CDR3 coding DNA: TGCGCCAGCCGGGGAGGCCTATCCTACAATGAGCAGTTCTTC. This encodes CASRGGLSYNEQFF.

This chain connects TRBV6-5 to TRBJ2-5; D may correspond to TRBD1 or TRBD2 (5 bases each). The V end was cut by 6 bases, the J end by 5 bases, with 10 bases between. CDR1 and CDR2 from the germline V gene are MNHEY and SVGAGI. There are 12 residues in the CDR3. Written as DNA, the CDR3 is TGTGCCAGCAGGGTAGGGGAGGAGACCCAGTACTTC. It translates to CASRVGEETQYF.

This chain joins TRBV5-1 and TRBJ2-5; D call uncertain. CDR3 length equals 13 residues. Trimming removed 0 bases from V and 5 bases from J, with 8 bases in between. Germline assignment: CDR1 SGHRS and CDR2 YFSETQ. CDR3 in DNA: TGCGCCAGCAGCTTGGCCCTCCGGGAGACCCAGTACTTC. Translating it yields CASSLALRETQYF. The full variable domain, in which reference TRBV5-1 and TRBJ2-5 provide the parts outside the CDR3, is KAGVTQTPRYLIKTRGQQVTLSCSPISGHRSVSWYQQTPGQGLQFLFEYFSETQRNKGNFPGRFSGRQFSNSRSEMNVSTLELGDSALYLCASSLALRETQYFGPGTRLLVL.

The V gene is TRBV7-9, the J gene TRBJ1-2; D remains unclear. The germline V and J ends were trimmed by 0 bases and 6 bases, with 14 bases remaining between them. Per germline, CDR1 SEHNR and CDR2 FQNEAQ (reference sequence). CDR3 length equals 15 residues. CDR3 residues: CASSLAGGQLHGYTF. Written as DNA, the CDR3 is TGTGCCAGCAGCTTAGCTGGAGGTCAACTCCATGGCTACACCTTC. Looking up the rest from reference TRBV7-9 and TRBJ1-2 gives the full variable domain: DTGVSQNPRHKITKRGQNVTFRCDPISEHNRLYWYRQTLGQGPEFLTYFQNEAQLEKSRLLSDRFSAERPKGSFSTLEIQRTEQGDSAMYLCASSLAGGQLHGYTFGSGTRLTVV.

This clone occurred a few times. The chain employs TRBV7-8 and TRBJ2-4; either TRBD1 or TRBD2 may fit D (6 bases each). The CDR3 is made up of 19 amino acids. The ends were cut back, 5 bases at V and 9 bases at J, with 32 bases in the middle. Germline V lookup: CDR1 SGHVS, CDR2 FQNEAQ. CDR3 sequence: CASSAIMGSGRGGKGIQYF. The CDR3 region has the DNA TGTGCCAGCAGCGCAATTATGGGATCGGGTAGAGGGGGGAAGGGCATTCAGTACTTC. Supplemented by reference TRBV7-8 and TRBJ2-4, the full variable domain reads GAGVSQSPRYKVAKRGQDVALRCDPISGHVSLFWYQQALGQGPEFLTYFQNEAQLDKSGLPSDRFFAERPEGSVSTLKIQRTQQEDSAVYLCASSAIMGSGRGGKGIQYFGAGTRLSVL.

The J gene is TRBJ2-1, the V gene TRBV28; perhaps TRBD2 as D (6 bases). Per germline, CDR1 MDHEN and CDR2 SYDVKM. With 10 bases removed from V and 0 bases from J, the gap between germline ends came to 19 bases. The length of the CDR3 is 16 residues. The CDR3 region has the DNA TGTGCCAACTACACGGGCGGGATGGACTCCTACAATGAGCAGTTCTTC. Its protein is CANYTGGMDSYNEQFF. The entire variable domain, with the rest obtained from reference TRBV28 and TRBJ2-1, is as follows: DVKVTQSSRYLVKRTGEKVFLECVQDMDHENMFWYRQDPGLGLRLIYFSYDVKMKEKGDIPEGYSVSREKKERFSLILESASTNQTSMYLCANYTGGMDSYNEQFFGPGTRLTVL.

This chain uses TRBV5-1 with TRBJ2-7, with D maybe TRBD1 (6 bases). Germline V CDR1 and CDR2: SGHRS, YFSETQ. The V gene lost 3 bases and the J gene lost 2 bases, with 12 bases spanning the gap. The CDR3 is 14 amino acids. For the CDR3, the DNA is TGCGCCAGCAGCTCTGAGGACAGAGCCTACGAGCAGTACTTC. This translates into CASSSEDRAYEQYF.

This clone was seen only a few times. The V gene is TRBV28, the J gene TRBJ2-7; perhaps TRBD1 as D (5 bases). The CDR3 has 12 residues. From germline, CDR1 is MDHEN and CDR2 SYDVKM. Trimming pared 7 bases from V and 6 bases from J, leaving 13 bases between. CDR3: CASNFGASEQYF. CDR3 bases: TGTGCCAGCAACTTTGGGGCTAGCGAGCAGTACTTC.

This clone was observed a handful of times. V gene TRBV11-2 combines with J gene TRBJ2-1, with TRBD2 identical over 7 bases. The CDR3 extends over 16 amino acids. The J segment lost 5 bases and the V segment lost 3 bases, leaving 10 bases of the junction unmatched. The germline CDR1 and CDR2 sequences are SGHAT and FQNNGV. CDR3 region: CASSFTEFTSDNEQFF. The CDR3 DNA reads TGTGCCAGCAGCTTCACGGAGTTTACTAGCGACAATGAGCAGTTCTTC.

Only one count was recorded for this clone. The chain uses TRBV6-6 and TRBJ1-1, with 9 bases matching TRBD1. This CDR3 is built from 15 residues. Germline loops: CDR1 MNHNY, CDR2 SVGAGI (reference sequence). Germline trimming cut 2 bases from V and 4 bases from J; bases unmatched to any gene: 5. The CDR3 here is CASSYEMTGGTEAFF. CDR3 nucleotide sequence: TGTGCCAGCAGTTACGAGATGACAGGGGGCACTGAAGCTTTCTTT.

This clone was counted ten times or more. CDR3 nucleotides: TGTGCCAGCAGCGAGATAGGGACAGGGGTCGATCAGCCCCAGCATTTT. Translating it yields CASSEIGTGVDQPQHF. The chain has TRBV7-9 and TRBJ1-5; 10 positions match TRBD1. The length of the CDR3 is 16 residues. V dropped 5 bases and J dropped 5; count of bases not matched to a gene: 9. Looked up from germline, CDR1 is SEHNR and CDR2 is FQNEAQ (reference sequence).

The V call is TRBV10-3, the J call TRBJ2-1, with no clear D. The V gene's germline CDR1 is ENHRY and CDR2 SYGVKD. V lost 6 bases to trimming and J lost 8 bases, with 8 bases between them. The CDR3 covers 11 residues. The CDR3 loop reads CAISSVDEQFF. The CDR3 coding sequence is TGTGCCATCAGCTCCGTGGATGAGCAGTTCTTC.

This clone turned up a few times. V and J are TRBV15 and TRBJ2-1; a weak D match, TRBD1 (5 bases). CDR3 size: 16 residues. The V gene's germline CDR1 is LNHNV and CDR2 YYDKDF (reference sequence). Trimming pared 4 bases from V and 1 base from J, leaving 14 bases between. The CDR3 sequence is CATSIERPGSYNEQFF. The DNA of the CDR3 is TGTGCCACCAGCATCGAGCGTCCAGGGTCCTACAATGAGCAGTTCTTC.

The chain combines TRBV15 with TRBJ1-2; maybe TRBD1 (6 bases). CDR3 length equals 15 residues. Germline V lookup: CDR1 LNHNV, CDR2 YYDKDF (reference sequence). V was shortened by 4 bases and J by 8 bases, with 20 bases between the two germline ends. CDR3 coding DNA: TGTGCCACCAGCACCCGTCTAGGGGGACAAAGGGGCTACACCTTC. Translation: CATSTRLGGQRGYTF.

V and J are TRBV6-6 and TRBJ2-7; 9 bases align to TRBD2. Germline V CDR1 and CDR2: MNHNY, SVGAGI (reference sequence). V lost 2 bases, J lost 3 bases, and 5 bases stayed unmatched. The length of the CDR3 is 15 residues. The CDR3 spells CASSYSSGGFYEQYF. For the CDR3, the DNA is TGTGCCAGCAGTTACAGTAGCGGGGGATTCTACGAGCAGTACTTC.